The following is a T cell receptor (beta chain) sequence with its context. Its antigen is not known. This specimen comes from a study of cytomegalovirus exposure and HLA in healthy donors. Findings of the study overall: The classifier, whose performance was assessed in both the original and validation cohorts, reportedly diagnosed cytomegalovirus status with high specificity and sensitivity. When analyzed later, a missense DCLRE1C variant was found to be linked to TCR beta V- and J-gene trimming. Later on, an analysis found that several of the most significant clusters appeared to be linked to common viral pathogens, which included parvovirus B19. A later analysis reportedly identified an Asian-associated ancestry cluster as carrying fewer N-insertions than the 666-donor mean.

CDR3 size: 16 residues. V was clipped by 5 bases and J by 8 bases; unmatched bases: 12. From germline, CDR1 is SGHTA and CDR2 FQGNSA. The PCR employed 60 Vbeta primers together with 13 Jbeta primers. Profiled with immunoSEQ multiplex PCR; TCRdb holds only in-frame clones, not every one. The sample comprises 90,000 to 120,000 clones, approximately 80% of which are singletons, and about 5.4% rests with the top ten. Sequencing input: PBMCs. The rearrangement links TRBV7-2 to TRBJ2-1; 10 bases map to TRBD2. The source is a woman between 18 and 30 years old in good health and CMV-seropositive. CDR3: CASSPLLSGRGDEQFF. The CDR3 DNA sequence: TGTGCCAGCAGCCCCCTGTTAAGCGGGAGGGGCGATGAGCAGTTCTTC.